This TCR gamma chain was sequenced in a study of human gamma delta and Vdelta1 T cells. Regarding the study as a whole: Polyclonal Delta One T cells reportedly showed broad cytotoxic targeting of acute myeloid leukemia.

Germline trimming cut 0 bases from V and 1 base from J; bases unmatched to any gene: 6. Germline lookup yields CDR1 EGSNGY and CDR2 YDSYNSKV. CDR3 length equals 15 residues. With respect to this clone: Its antigen is as yet unknown.

TCRdb re-called the PCR reads using CATT. This table has about 3,900 gamma-chain clones, roughly 17% appearing once. The TCR was taken from a human donor in good health. Sequencing was performed on Vdelta1 gamma-delta T cells from blood grown in culture (DOT cells). The gene calls are TRGV2 and TRGJ1 or TRGJ2. For the CDR3, the DNA is TGTGCCACCTGGGACGGGCCCTACAATTATTATAAGAAACTCTTT. Protein: CATWDGPYNYYKKLF.